This TCR beta chain is drawn from a study of blood T cell repertoires in COVID-19. Study-wide background: Sites in the United States, Italy and Spain provided acute and convalescent COVID-19 samples.

Germline V gene lookup returns CDR1 KGHSH and CDR2 LQKENI. The CDR3 sequence is 15 residues long. Trimming cost V 3 bases and J 1 base; bases outside gene matches: 3. Original analysis: Amplification from reference gene primers served as the basis for estimated nucleated cell counts. Measured with immunoSEQ multiplex PCR; TCRdb has only the in-frame clones, and not every one. That table gives V, J and clone size, and the DNA gave D and trimming. This sample has 250,000 to 300,000 clones, with 80% to 90% found just once. Comment on this clone: Other DNA sequences in this specimen translate into the identical CDR3.

Input material: peripheral blood. The genes are TRBV18 and TRBJ2-7; 10 bases are a match to TRBD1. The clonotype was recovered from a woman in her twenties or thirties with active or convalescent COVID-19. CDR3 sequence: CASSPGTGVSYEQYF. CDR3 DNA: TGTGCCAGCTCACCGGGGACAGGGGTATCCTACGAGCAGTACTTC.